These T cell receptor beta chains were read from a single sample in a study of cytomegalovirus exposure and HLA in healthy donors. Repertoires were generated with immunoSEQ multiplex PCR, while TCRdb's copy carries only in-frame clones and drops some. The repertoire holds roughly 130,000 clones, with about 80% as singletons. The sample was PBMCs. All receptors derive from a man in his forties in good health and CMV-seronegative. Each CDR3 is given with its conserved first and last residue.

j_call: TRBJ2-5
v_call: TRBV5-1
cdr3_aa: CASSNGLAGVETQYF

j_call: TRBJ2-7
v_call: TRBV19
cdr3_aa: CASSTGTGTFEEQYF

j_call: TRBJ1-1
v_call: TRBV11-2
cdr3_aa: CASSLEFFAYTEAFF

j_call: TRBJ2-2
v_call: TRBV7-3
cdr3_aa: CASSPRDRGQAGELFF

j_call: TRBJ2-4
v_call: TRBV5-1
cdr3_aa: CASSLAGGPVGGIQYF

j_call: TRBJ1-1
v_call: TRBV11-2
cdr3_aa: CASSRPVNTEAFF

j_call: TRBJ2-3
v_call: TRBV4-3
cdr3_aa: CASSQGLAYKPDTQYF

j_call: TRBJ1-2
v_call: TRBV28
cdr3_aa: CASSPPERVYGYTF

j_call: TRBJ2-7
v_call: TRBV27
cdr3_aa: CASSFSGLAGASTYEQYF

j_call: TRBJ2-4
v_call: TRBV19
cdr3_aa: CATNPPGGVNIQYF

j_call: TRBJ1-2
v_call: TRBV28
cdr3_aa: CASSLGTGGIYGYTF

j_call: TRBJ2-7
v_call: TRBV7-2
cdr3_aa: CASSLGQGHYEQYF

j_call: TRBJ2-2
v_call: TRBV4-3
cdr3_aa: CASSQEAVGGAFPNTGELFF

j_call: -
v_call: TRBV27
cdr3_aa: CASSFRGTGGSYEQYF

j_call: TRBJ2-3
v_call: TRBV19
cdr3_aa: CASSAGATTDTQYF

j_call: TRBJ1-5
v_call: TRBV28
cdr3_aa: CASSLLAGGGNQPQHF

j_call: TRBJ2-5
v_call: TRBV19
cdr3_aa: CASRLTGTGGTQYF

j_call: TRBJ2-3
v_call: TRBV6-5
cdr3_aa: CASSYYVGAKADTQYF

j_call: TRBJ2-5
v_call: TRBV7-8
cdr3_aa: CASSLLAEETQYF

j_call: TRBJ1-5
v_call: TRBV27
cdr3_aa: CASSLTGYSNQPQHF

j_call: TRBJ2-5
v_call: TRBV6-5
cdr3_aa: CASSYVQGVQETQYF

j_call: TRBJ2-7
v_call: TRBV5-5
cdr3_aa: CASSPESQGSYEQYF

j_call: TRBJ1-3
v_call: TRBV28
cdr3_aa: CASSPLGGGRNTIYF

j_call: TRBJ2-1
v_call: TRBV28
cdr3_aa: CASVGQVYNEQFF

j_call: TRBJ1-3
v_call: TRBV15
cdr3_aa: CATSREAPDRGFGNTIYF

j_call: TRBJ2-7
v_call: TRBV15
cdr3_aa: CATSRGAGLHEQYF

j_call: TRBJ2-3
v_call: TRBV7-2
cdr3_aa: CASSKTELAGADTQYF

j_call: TRBJ1-2
v_call: TRBV7-2
cdr3_aa: CASSRRVTGTGGAENGYTF

j_call: TRBJ1-3
v_call: TRBV7-9
cdr3_aa: CASSRTRGSGNTIYF

j_call: TRBJ2-5
v_call: TRBV14
cdr3_aa: CASPTGGHETQYF

j_call: -
v_call: TRBV15
cdr3_aa: CATRLGQGADEQYF

j_call: TRBJ2-7
v_call: TRBV11-2
cdr3_aa: CASKDRGNSYEQYF

j_call: TRBJ2-5
v_call: TRBV4-2
cdr3_aa: CASSQERLAGSQETQYF

j_call: TRBJ2-1
v_call: TRBV5-1
cdr3_aa: CASSLTSGPPNEQFF

j_call: TRBJ2-2
v_call: TRBV14
cdr3_aa: CASSQDRDTGELFF

j_call: TRBJ2-3
v_call: TRBV10-3
cdr3_aa: CAISEPLAGESDTQYF

j_call: TRBJ2-6
v_call: TRBV6-1
cdr3_aa: CASRRGPGANVLTF

j_call: TRBJ2-7
v_call: TRBV6-5
cdr3_aa: CASSWGLAGTGEQYF

j_call: TRBJ2-7
v_call: TRBV5-8
cdr3_aa: CASSLRGYSYEQYF

j_call: TRBJ2-7
v_call: TRBV7-8
cdr3_aa: CASSLQSAGGPHEQYF

j_call: TRBJ2-3
v_call: TRBV4-1
cdr3_aa: CASSQESTSGVVTDTQYF

j_call: TRBJ2-5
v_call: TRBV28
cdr3_aa: CASSLWTGVYQETQYF

j_call: TRBJ2-7
v_call: TRBV19
cdr3_aa: CASSPSGAGYYEQYF

j_call: TRBJ2-1
v_call: TRBV7-9
cdr3_aa: CASSFTGPLYNEQFF